The 24 T cell receptor beta chains in this list originate from one sample, sequenced in a study of blood T cell repertoires in COVID-19. Measured with immunoSEQ multiplex PCR; TCRdb has only the in-frame clones, and not every one. This table holds 150,000 or so clones, 92% found once. Sequencing used peripheral blood. These receptors came from a man aged 30 to 39 with COVID-19, enrolled during active disease.

For the CDR3, the DNA is TGTGCCATATCCGGGACTACCACCTACGAGCAGTACTTC. Encoded protein: CAISGTTTYEQYF. V usage is TRBV10-3 and J usage is TRBJ2-7, with TRBD2 identical over 7 bases. The CDR3 runs 13 residues. Germline CDR1 and CDR2: ENHRY and SYGVKD. V was pared by 9 bases and J by 2 bases, with 7 bases of the junction left unmatched.

The V gene is TRBV9, the J gene TRBJ2-7; 8 positions match TRBD1. There are 15 residues in the CDR3. With V trimmed by 4 bases and J by 0 bases, 6 bases remained unmatched. CDR1 is SGDLS and CDR2 is YYNGEE in the germline V gene. The CDR3 sequence: CASSKEGQGSYEQYF. The CDR3 DNA reads TGTGCCAGCAGCAAAGAAGGACAGGGCTCCTACGAGCAGTACTTC.

This clone was seen only once. The sample carries other DNA sequences with the same CDR3. This rearrangement joins TRBV5-1 to TRBJ2-7, with TRBD2 matching 10 bases. V was clipped by 0 bases and J by 2 bases; unmatched bases: 5. The germline gives CDR1 SGHRS, CDR2 YFSETQ. The CDR3 is 16 amino acids. The CDR3 sequence: CASSLAPSGGTYEQYF. DNA for the CDR3: TGCGCCAGCAGCTTGGCCCCTAGCGGGGGCACCTACGAGCAGTACTTC. Drawing the rest from reference TRBV5-1 and TRBJ2-7, the complete variable domain is KAGVTQTPRYLIKTRGQQVTLSCSPISGHRSVSWYQQTPGQGLQFLFEYFSETQRNKGNFPGRFSGRQFSNSRSEMNVSTLELGDSALYLCASSLAPSGGTYEQYFGPGTRLTVT.

This chain uses TRBV29-1 with TRBJ2-2; possible D gene TRBD1, 6 bases. V was trimmed by 6 bases and J by 6 bases, leaving 14 bases between them. The CDR3 sequence is 13 residues long. Germline values: CDR1 SQVTM, CDR2 ANQGSEA. The DNA of the CDR3 is TGCAGCGTCCAGGGGCAGGTAGCCGGGGAGCTGTTTTTT. The encoded protein is CSVQGQVAGELFF.

The chain joins TRBV19 to TRBJ1-2; no firm D call. Trimming removed 5 bases from V and 4 bases from J, with 8 bases in between. The CDR3 is made up of 12 amino acids. The V gene's germline CDR1 is LNHDA and CDR2 SQIVND (reference sequence). CDR3 loop: CASSPGFYGYTF. The CDR3 nucleotides read TGTGCCAGTAGTCCGGGGTTCTATGGCTACACCTTC.

The rearrangement joins TRBV19 to TRBJ2-5; 11 positions agree with TRBD2. Trimming cost V 11 bases and J 3 bases; bases outside gene matches: 11. The CDR3 extends over 15 amino acids. The germline V gene encodes CDR1 LNHDA and CDR2 SQIVND (reference sequence). CDR3 amino acids: CAARGLAGGEETQYF. For the CDR3, the DNA is TGTGCCGCCAGAGGGCTAGCGGGGGGTGAAGAGACCCAGTACTTC.

This chain uses TRBV6-5 with TRBJ2-7; 9 bases match TRBD1. The trim removed 4 bases at V and 5 bases at J, leaving 3 bases unmatched. Germline CDR1 MNHEY, CDR2 SVGAGI. CDR3 length equals 13 residues. The CDR3 nucleotides read TGTGCCAGCAGTTCGGGACAGGGCCACGAGCAGTACTTC. It specifies CASSSGQGHEQYF.

This clone is a singleton in its sample. The chain links TRBV5-1 to TRBJ1-2; 7 bases align to TRBD1. The V gene's germline CDR1 is SGHRS and CDR2 YFSETQ. Unmatched junction bases numbered 3, after V lost 6 bases and J lost 4 bases. The CDR3 extends over 12 amino acids. CDR3 amino acids: CASNQGGYGYTF. Written as DNA, the CDR3 is TGCGCCAGCAACCAGGGGGGCTATGGCTACACCTTC.

This clone occurred a few times. The chain combines TRBV28 with TRBJ2-7; the D is unclear. Trimming pared 3 bases from V and 7 bases from J, leaving 10 bases between. The germline V gene encodes CDR1 MDHEN and CDR2 SYDVKM. CDR3 size: 12 residues. The CDR3 nucleotides are TGTGCCAGCAGTTTCGCGTTGTGGGAGCAGTACTTC. Translation: CASSFALWEQYF.

The chain combines TRBV5-1 with TRBJ2-2, with TRBD1 identical over 8 bases. V gave up 2 bases and J gave up 4 bases; unmatched junction bases: 4. Germline CDR1 is SGHRS and CDR2 is YFSETQ. The CDR3 sequence is 15 residues long. The CDR3 coding sequence is TGCGCCAGCAGCTTAGACAGGGGTAGCACCGGGGAGCTGTTTTTT. Amino acid sequence: CASSLDRGSTGELFF.

The chain carries TRBV7-9 and TRBJ1-1; 8 nucleotides agree with TRBD1. CDR1 and CDR2 (germline): SEHNR, FQNEAQ (reference sequence). V shed 2 bases and J 1 base; nucleotides not matched to a gene: 12. The CDR3 totals 18 residues. CDR3 loop: CASSLLYGNRGENTEAFF. CDR3 nucleotide sequence: TGTGCCAGCAGCTTATTATACGGTAACAGGGGGGAGAACACTGAAGCTTTCTTT.

V and J are TRBV7-2 and TRBJ2-5; 8 bases map to TRBD2. V lost 5 bases, J lost 2 bases, and 10 bases stayed unmatched. In germline, CDR1 is SGHTA, CDR2 FQGNSA. This CDR3 region has 16 residues. The CDR3, as DNA: TGTGCCAGCAGCCCCTCAGGGGCTAGCGGGCAAGAGACCCAGTACTTC. Encoded protein: CASSPSGASGQETQYF.

The V and J genes are TRBV28 and TRBJ2-7; D perhaps matches TRBD1 (6 bases). The CDR3 is made up of 15 amino acids. The germline CDR1 and CDR2 sequences are MDHEN and SYDVKM. Trimming shortened V by 4 bases and J by 2 bases, and 15 bases separated the two germline ends. CDR3 protein: CASSSTTGSPYEQYF. CDR3 in DNA: TGTGCCAGCAGTTCGACCACAGGGTCCCCCTACGAGCAGTACTTC.

The V call is TRBV9, the J call TRBJ1-4, with D unclear. The ends were cut back, 3 bases at V and 0 bases at J, with 9 bases in the middle. The CDR3 loop spans 15 amino acids. Germline-derived CDR1 and CDR2 are SGDLS and YYNGEE. CDR3 coding DNA: TGTGCCAGCAGCGCCGGACTCACAACTAATGAAAAACTGTTTTTT. This gives the protein CASSAGLTTNEKLFF.

The V and J genes are TRBV7-2 and TRBJ2-1; D gene uncertain. V lost 2 bases and J 9 bases, leaving 20 bases between the germline ends. Per germline, CDR1 SGHTA and CDR2 FQGNSA. The CDR3 loop spans 16 amino acids. The CDR3 sequence is CASSLRHLGLASEQFF. Here the CDR3 DNA reads TGTGCCAGCAGCTTACGACATTTGGGTCTGGCAAGTGAGCAGTTCTTC.

This clone was detected once. CDR3 bases: TGTGCCACCAGTGGAGGGGGCTCCTACAATGAGCAGTTCTTC. Protein sequence: CATSGGGSYNEQFF. J is TRBJ2-1 and V is TRBV24-1; the D gene is possibly TRBD1 (6 bases). The CDR3 is 14 amino acids. V was trimmed by 5 bases and J by 0 bases, leaving 7 bases between them. CDR1 and CDR2 from the germline V gene are KGHDR and SFDVKD.

The gene calls are TRBV28 and TRBJ2-1; 11 positions match TRBD2. Losses at the gene ends were 9 bases for V and 0 bases for J; bases not matched to a gene: 4. Germline-derived CDR1 and CDR2 are MDHEN and SYDVKM. The CDR3 has 15 amino acids. As DNA, the CDR3 is TGTGCCAGTAGCGGGGGGGGCCCCTCCTACAATGAGCAGTTCTTC. This gives the protein CASSGGGPSYNEQFF.

The rearrangement uses TRBV5-4 and TRBJ1-1; no reliable D call. V was pared by 3 bases and J by 1 base, with 10 bases between. CDR3 length: 14 residues. CDR1 and CDR2 (germline): SGHNT, YYREEE (reference sequence). CDR3 coding DNA: TGTGCCAGCAGCTCGATGGGCCCGAACACTGAAGCTTTCTTT. It is translated as CASSSMGPNTEAFF.

The chain carries TRBV5-5 and TRBJ1-6, with D unresolved. Germline-derived CDR1 and CDR2 are SGHKS and YYEKEE (reference sequence). The CDR3 has 15 amino acids. V was pared by 0 bases and J by 8 bases, with 12 bases between. CDR3: CASSLAVYTDSPLHF. The CDR3 DNA reads as TGTGCCAGCAGCTTGGCCGTATACACCGATTCACCCCTCCACTTT.

The rearrangement uses TRBV11-2 and TRBJ1-6; D remains ambiguous. Trimming removed 5 bases at V and 6 bases at J, with 5 bases between. The length of the CDR3 is 12 residues. CDR1 is SGHAT and CDR2 is FQNNGV in the germline V gene. CDR3 sequence reads: CASSHFNSPLHF. The CDR3 DNA reads as TGTGCCAGCAGCCATTTTAATTCACCCCTCCACTTT.

This sequence joins TRBV28 and TRBJ1-4, with TRBD1 as a possible D gene (6 bases). This CDR3 is 14 amino acids long. Germline V gene data show CDR1 as MDHEN and CDR2 as SYDVKM. Trimming removed 1 base at V and 6 bases at J, with 9 bases between. The CDR3 nucleotides read TGTGCCAGCAGTTTATTTAAGGGGGATGAAAAACTGTTTTTT. It specifies CASSLFKGDEKLFF.

This chain uses TRBV5-8 with TRBJ1-5; 10 bases are shared with TRBD1. Germline V lookup: CDR1 SGHTS, CDR2 YDEGEE. Trimming cost V 0 bases and J 6 bases; bases outside gene matches: 3. The CDR3 is made up of 15 amino acids. CDR3 in amino acids: CASSLVGQGFQPQHF. Written as DNA, the CDR3 is TGTGCCAGCAGCTTGGTGGGACAGGGGTTTCAGCCCCAGCATTTT.

The CDR3 region has the DNA TGTGCCAGCAGCCAAAGACACTTGAACACCGGGGAGCTGTTTTTT. Its translation is CASSQRHLNTGELFF. The chain joins TRBV3-1 (or the pseudogene TRBV3-2) to TRBJ2-2, with D uncertain. The CDR3 contains 15 residues. The V end lost 2 bases, the J end lost 1 base, and 8 bases lay between the germline ends. The germline V gene encodes CDR1 LGHDT and CDR2 YNNKEL (reference sequence).

The J gene is TRBJ2-7, the V gene TRBV28, with TRBD1 matching 9 bases. V shed 6 bases and J 4 bases; nucleotides not matched to a gene: 7. The CDR3 has 14 residues. Per the germline V gene, CDR1 is MDHEN and CDR2 is SYDVKM. The CDR3 bases are TGTGCCAGCAGACAGACGGGACAGGGTTACGAGCAGTACTTC. This sequence encodes CASRQTGQGYEQYF.